The 15 T cell receptor beta chains listed next were all sequenced from one sample in a study of regulatory dendritic cells for organ transplantation. CFSE-labeled sorted T cells met regulatory or mature dendritic cells for about five days. Sequenced by immunoSEQ multiplex PCR; TCRdb stores in-frame clones only, minus some. The sample consists of 18,000 or so clones, approximately 80% of them appearing once. These receptors have no identified antigens. Sample: memory CD4+ T cells from blood cultured with regulatory dendritic cells. Subset defined: CD45RO+ memory T cells. The receptors come from a human donor in good health.

Concerning this clone itself: The sample carries other DNA sequences with the same CDR3. This chain joins TRBV7-2 and TRBJ1-5, with D hard to call. The germline gives CDR1 SGHTA, CDR2 FQGNSA. This CDR3 contains 13 residues. V was pared by 2 bases and J by 2 bases, with 4 bases between. The CDR3 spells CASSLRGNQPQHF. The CDR3 DNA sequence: TGTGCCAGCAGCTTACGGGGCAATCAGCCCCAGCATTTT. Filled out from reference TRBV7-2 and TRBJ1-5, the complete variable domain reads GAGVSQSPSNKVTEKGKDVELRCDPISGHTALYWYRQSLGQGLEFLIYFQGNSAPDKSGLPSDRFSAERTGGSVSTLTIQRTQQEDSAVYLCASSLRGNQPQHFGDGTRLSIL.

The chain employs TRBV6-5 and TRBJ2-3; TRBD2 aligns across 8 bases. CDR1 MNHEY and CDR2 SVGAGI come from the germline V gene. V was clipped by 4 bases and J by 1 base; unmatched bases: 4. The CDR3 has 15 residues. CDR3 residues: CASSSAGGGTDTQYF. The CDR3 bases are TGTGCCAGCAGTTCCGCCGGGGGGGGCACAGATACGCAGTATTTT.

This clone was observed a handful of times. The V gene is TRBV15, the J gene TRBJ1-5, with D uncertain. This CDR3 spans 16 amino acids. Deletions cut 8 bases from V and 2 bases from J, with 19 bases between. Germline-derived CDR1 and CDR2 are LNHNV and YYDKDF (reference sequence). The CDR3 nucleotides are TGTGCCACCGCCACGGCCCGGGCCTCGGGCAATCAGCCCCAGCATTTT. Translated, it gives CATATARASGNQPQHF.

J is TRBJ2-3 and V is TRBV15; maybe TRBD1 (5 bases). There are 14 residues in the CDR3. CDR1 LNHNV and CDR2 YYDKDF come from the germline V gene (reference sequence). V was pared by 6 bases and J by 2 bases, with 12 bases between. CDR3 DNA: TGTGCCACCAGGACAGCCAGCCCCACAGATACGCAGTATTTT. Its translation is CATRTASPTDTQYF.

The J gene is TRBJ2-3, the V gene TRBV29-1; D may be TRBD1 or TRBD2 (5 bases each). Looked up from germline, CDR1 is SQVTM and CDR2 is ANQGSEA. Trimming shortened V by 1 base and J by 1 base, and 15 bases separated the two germline ends. The CDR3 sequence is 16 residues long. As DNA, the CDR3 is TGCAGCGTTGAAGCGGTAGCAGGGAGACGCACAGATACGCAGTATTTT. Protein: CSVEAVAGRRTDTQYF.

V usage is TRBV5-3 and J usage is TRBJ2-7; 9 bases line up with TRBD1. TRBV5-3 is known as an ORF, though its function is uncertain. The CDR3 extends over 15 amino acids. V lost 4 bases, J lost 5 bases, and 10 bases stayed unmatched. CDR3 residues: CARSHRDREGDEQYF. In DNA form, the CDR3 reads TGTGCCAGAAGCCACAGGGACAGGGAGGGAGACGAGCAGTACTTC.

J is TRBJ1-3 and V is TRBV4-3; TRBD1 matches at 7 bases. The V gene's germline CDR1 is LGHNA and CDR2 YSLEER. The J segment lost 4 bases and the V segment lost 1 base, leaving 10 bases of the junction unmatched. The CDR3 length is 17 residues. As DNA, the CDR3 is TGCGCCAGCAGCCAAGTTGCCAGGGGGGGCGTGGGAAACACCATATATTTT. Translating it yields CASSQVARGGVGNTIYF.

CDR3: CASSLDFGPTDTQYF. The DNA for the CDR3 is TGTGCCAGCAGCTTAGATTTCGGGCCCACAGATACGCAGTATTTT. The chain recombines TRBV7-2 with TRBJ2-3, with D uncertain. CDR1 is SGHTA, CDR2 FQGNSA, per germline. V was trimmed by 1 base and J by 2 bases, leaving 10 bases between them. CDR3 length equals 15 residues.

This clone was detected once. The chain recombines TRBV27 with TRBJ2-2; D might be TRBD2 (6 bases). V was pared by 8 bases and J by 4 bases, with 17 bases between. This CDR3 has 15 amino acids. Germline CDR1 and CDR2: MNHEY and SMNVEV (reference sequence). The CDR3 here is CASRLREVGTGELFF. The CDR3 DNA reads as TGTGCCAGCCGACTGAGGGAGGTGGGCACCGGGGAGCTGTTTTTT.

This rearrangement joins TRBV28 to TRBJ2-5, with D perhaps being TRBD1 or TRBD2 (5 bases each). Germline values: CDR1 MDHEN, CDR2 SYDVKM. CDR3 length equals 17 residues. V was clipped by 3 bases and J by 2 bases, with 19 bases between them. CDR3 in DNA: TGTGCCAGCAGTTTTTTCGAGGGGAAGGGTCATCAAGAGACCCAGTACTTC. It codes for CASSFFEGKGHQETQYF.

The sample holds one count of this clone. V usage is TRBV14 and J usage is TRBJ2-7; maybe TRBD2 (5 bases). The germline V and J ends were trimmed by 0 bases and 0 bases, with 18 bases remaining between them. This CDR3 has 18 amino acids. Germline CDR1 is SGHDN and CDR2 is FVKESK. This chain's CDR3 is CASSQDPSFRRSSYEQYF. In nucleotides, the CDR3 is TGTGCCAGCAGCCAAGATCCGTCTTTCCGGAGGAGCTCCTACGAGCAGTACTTC.

V and J are TRBV2 and TRBJ2-5; 7 positions match TRBD1. Germline V lookup: CDR1 SNHLY, CDR2 FYNNEI. CDR3 length: 14 amino acids. Unmatched junction bases numbered 9, after V lost 6 bases and J lost 5 bases. The CDR3 sequence is CASSLDRAYETQYF. CDR3 sequence (DNA): TGTGCCAGCAGCCTTGACAGGGCGTACGAGACCCAGTACTTC.

CDR3 amino acids: CASSLVPGMGTGELFF. The CDR3 bases are TGTGCCAGCAGCTTAGTCCCGGGAATGGGCACCGGGGAGCTGTTTTTT. The gene calls are TRBV7-2 and TRBJ2-2; D is possibly TRBD2 (5 bases). CDR3 length: 16 amino acids. Germline loops: CDR1 SGHTA, CDR2 FQGNSA. Trimming left V 1 base short and J 4 bases short, with 13 bases between.

The chain recombines TRBV19 with TRBJ1-4, with D possibly being TRBD1 (5 bases). The CDR3 is 17 residues long. Trimming left V 3 bases short and J 5 bases short, with 19 bases between. The germline CDR1 and CDR2 sequences are LNHDA and SQIVND (reference sequence). CDR3 amino acids: CASSIRFLGDRNEKLFF. CDR3 coding DNA: TGTGCCAGTAGTATCCGATTTTTGGGGGATCGAAATGAAAAACTGTTTTTT.

The V gene is TRBV4-3, the J gene TRBJ2-2; possible D gene TRBD2, 6 bases. Germline V gives CDR1 LGHNA, CDR2 YSLEER. The CDR3 contains 17 residues. Trimming took 1 base from V and 4 from J, leaving 16 bases between them. The CDR3 bases are TGCGCCAGCAGCCAAGCTGGTGGGGGGTCCTTCACCGGGGAGCTGTTTTTT. Translating it yields CASSQAGGGSFTGELFF.